These 8 T cell receptor beta chains share one sample of origin, sequenced in a study of vaccination effects on CD4 cells after COVID-19. Profiled with immunoSEQ multiplex PCR; TCRdb holds only in-frame clones, not every one. The sample consists of roughly 23,000 clones, approximately 76% of them appearing once. For these TCRs, the target antigens are not known. Antigen-specific CD4+ T cells expanded by the ViraFEST assay with viral peptide pools were then sequenced. Upon completion of 10 to 11 days in culture, CD4+ T cells were isolated. This individual tested PCR-positive for SARS-CoV-2 infection between March and December 2020. The specimen was CD4+ T cells from PBMCs cultured with SARS-CoV-2 spike peptides, collected before COVID-19 vaccination. These TCRs come from a human donor who had a prior SARS-CoV-2 infection.

V usage is TRBV5-5 and J usage is TRBJ2-1; D not certain. The CDR3 has 13 amino acids. CDR1 is SGHKS, CDR2 YYEKEE, per germline (reference sequence). V was cut by 0 bases and J by 5 bases, with 6 bases left in between. CDR3 nucleotides: TGTGCCAGCAGCTTGGCCATCCACAATGAGCAGTTCTTC. Encoded protein: CASSLAIHNEQFF.

The V gene is TRBV7-7, the J gene TRBJ2-5; tentative D call: TRBD2 (5 bases). The CDR3 sequence is 13 residues long. Germline CDR1 SSHAT, CDR2 FNYEAQ (reference sequence). Written as DNA, the CDR3 is TGTGCTAGCGCGCCAGCCCAGCAAGAGACCCAGTACTTC. Residues: CASAPAQQETQYF.

V is TRBV5-1 and J is TRBJ1-1; 12 bases agree with TRBD1. Per germline, CDR1 SGHRS and CDR2 YFSETQ. CDR3 length: 16 amino acids. The V and J ends lost 5 bases and 2 bases, in that order; junction bases with no gene match: 7. The CDR3 DNA is TGCGCCAGCAGGGAGGGACAGGGGGCAGGAAACACTGAAGCTTTCTTT. Amino acid sequence: CASREGQGAGNTEAFF.

V and J are TRBV5-6 and TRBJ1-2, with 7 bases that match TRBD1. The J segment lost 3 bases and the V segment lost 3 bases, leaving 11 bases of the junction unmatched. CDR3 size: 16 residues. CDR1 and CDR2 from the germline V gene are SGHDT and YYEEEE. The CDR3 sequence: CASSWPYGQADYGYTF. The CDR3 coding sequence is TGTGCCAGCAGCTGGCCCTACGGACAGGCCGACTATGGCTACACCTTC.

This clone came up a few times. The CDR3 DNA sequence: TGCGCCAGCAACTTAGCGGATGACGAGCAGTACTTC. This gives the protein CASNLADDEQYF. This sequence joins TRBV5-1 and TRBJ2-7; D may be TRBD2 (6 bases). The CDR3 is 12 residues long. The V gene's germline CDR1 is SGHRS and CDR2 YFSETQ. The germline V and J ends were trimmed by 6 bases and 5 bases, with 12 bases remaining between them.

The chain couples TRBV6-2 or TRBV6-3 to TRBJ2-7; unclear D gene. Germline CDR1 MNHEY, CDR2 SVGEGT. The CDR3 loop spans 16 amino acids. V was clipped by 4 bases and J by 0 bases, with 16 bases between them. The CDR3 loop reads CASSSLWAVSSYEQYF. The CDR3 coding sequence is TGTGCCAGCAGTTCGTTATGGGCGGTTTCCTCCTACGAGCAGTACTTC.

The chain recombines TRBV12-3 or TRBV12-4 with TRBJ2-2; D not certain. CDR3 length equals 13 residues. V lost 6 bases to trimming and J lost 2 bases, with 7 bases between them. In DNA form, the CDR3 reads TGTGCCAGCAGATGGGGTAACACCGGGGAGCTGTTTTTT. Encoded protein: CASRWGNTGELFF.

This chain connects TRBV7-2 to TRBJ2-7, with D perhaps given as TRBD1 or TRBD2 (5 bases each). Deletions cut 5 bases from V and 6 bases from J, with 11 bases between. The CDR3 consists of 12 residues. Germline V gene lookup returns CDR1 SGHTA and CDR2 FQGNSA. DNA of the CDR3: TGTGCCAGCAGCCCCCCTGGGGGCGAGCAGTACTTC. Its protein product is CASSPPGGEQYF.